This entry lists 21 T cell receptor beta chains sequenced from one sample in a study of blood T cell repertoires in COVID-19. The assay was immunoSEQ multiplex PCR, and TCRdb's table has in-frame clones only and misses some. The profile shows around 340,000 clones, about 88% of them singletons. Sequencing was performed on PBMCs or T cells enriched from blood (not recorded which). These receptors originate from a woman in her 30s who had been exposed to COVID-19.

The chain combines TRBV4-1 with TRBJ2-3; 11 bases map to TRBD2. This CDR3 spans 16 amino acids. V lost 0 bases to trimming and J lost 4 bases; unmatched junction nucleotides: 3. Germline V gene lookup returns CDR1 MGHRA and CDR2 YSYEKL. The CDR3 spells CASSQDGTSGADTQYF. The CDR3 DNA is TGCGCCAGCAGCCAAGATGGGACTAGCGGCGCAGATACGCAGTATTTT.

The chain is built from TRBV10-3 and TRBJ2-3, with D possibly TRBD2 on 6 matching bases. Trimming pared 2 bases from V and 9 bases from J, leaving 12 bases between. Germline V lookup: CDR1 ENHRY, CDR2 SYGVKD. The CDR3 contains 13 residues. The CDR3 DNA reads TGTGCCATCAGTGAGCGTGAGGCGGGGACGCAGTATTTT. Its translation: CAISEREAGTQYF.

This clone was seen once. Here the CDR3 DNA reads TGTGCCAGCAGCGCCCCTTCCCAAAGCATAGGGGGTGAAGCTTTCTTT. It is translated as CASSAPSQSIGGEAFF. The chain has TRBV9 and TRBJ1-1; weak D call: TRBD1 (6 bases). Germline lookup yields CDR1 SGDLS and CDR2 YYNGEE. This CDR3 is built from 16 residues. V lost 3 bases and J 7 bases, leaving 22 bases between the germline ends.

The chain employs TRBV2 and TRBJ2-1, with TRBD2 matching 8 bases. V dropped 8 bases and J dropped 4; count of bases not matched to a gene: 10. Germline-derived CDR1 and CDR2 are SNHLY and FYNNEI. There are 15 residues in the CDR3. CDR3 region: CASGPGGPKYNEQFF. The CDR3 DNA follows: TGTGCCAGCGGACCGGGAGGGCCGAAATACAATGAGCAGTTCTTC.

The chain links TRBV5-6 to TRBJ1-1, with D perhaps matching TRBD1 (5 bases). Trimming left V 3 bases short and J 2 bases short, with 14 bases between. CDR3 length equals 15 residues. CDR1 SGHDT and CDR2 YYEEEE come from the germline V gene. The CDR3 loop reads CASSYAGRTNTEAFF. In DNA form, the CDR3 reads TGTGCCAGCAGCTACGCCGGTAGGACAAACACTGAAGCTTTCTTT.

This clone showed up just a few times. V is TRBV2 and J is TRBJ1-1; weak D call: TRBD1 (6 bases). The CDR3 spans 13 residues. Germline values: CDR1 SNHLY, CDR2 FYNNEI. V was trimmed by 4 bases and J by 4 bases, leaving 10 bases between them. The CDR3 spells CASSVTGITEAFF. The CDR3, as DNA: TGTGCCAGCAGTGTTACAGGGATCACTGAAGCTTTCTTT. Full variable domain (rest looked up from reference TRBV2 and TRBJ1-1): EPEVTQTPSHQVTQMGQEVILRCVPISNHLYFYWYRQILGQKVEFLVSFYNNEISEKSEIFDDQFSVERPDGSNFTLKIRSTKLEDSAMYFCASSVTGITEAFFGQGTRLTVV.

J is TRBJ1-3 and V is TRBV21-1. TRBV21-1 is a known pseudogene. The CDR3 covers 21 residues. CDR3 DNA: TGTGCCAGCACTATCCGCGAAGGGGGGGAAACAGGGTTGGAACCTGGAAACACCATATATTTT. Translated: CASTIREGGETGLEPGNTIYF.

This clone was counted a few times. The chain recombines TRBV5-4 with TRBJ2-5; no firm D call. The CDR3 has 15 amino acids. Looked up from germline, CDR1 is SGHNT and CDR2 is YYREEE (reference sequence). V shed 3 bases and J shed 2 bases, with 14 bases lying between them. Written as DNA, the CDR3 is TGTGCCAGCAGCTCCCCCTACGATACGCAAGAGACCCAGTACTTC. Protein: CASSSPYDTQETQYF.

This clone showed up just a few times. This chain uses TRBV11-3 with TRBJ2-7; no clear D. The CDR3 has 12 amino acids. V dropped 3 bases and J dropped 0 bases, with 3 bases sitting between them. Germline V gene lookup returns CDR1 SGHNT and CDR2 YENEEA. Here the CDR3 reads CASSLYSYEQYF. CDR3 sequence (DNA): TGTGCCAGCAGCTTGTACTCCTACGAGCAGTACTTC.

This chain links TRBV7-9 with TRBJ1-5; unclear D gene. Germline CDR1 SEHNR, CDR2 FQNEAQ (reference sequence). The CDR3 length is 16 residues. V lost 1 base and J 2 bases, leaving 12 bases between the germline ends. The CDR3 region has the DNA TGTGCCAGCAGCTTAGAGACGGAGTGGGGCAATCAGCCCCAGCATTTT. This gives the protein CASSLETEWGNQPQHF. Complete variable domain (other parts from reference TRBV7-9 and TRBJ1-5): DTGVSQNPRHKITKRGQNVTFRCDPISEHNRLYWYRQTLGQGPEFLTYFQNEAQLEKSRLLSDRFSAERPKGSFSTLEIQRTEQGDSAMYLCASSLETEWGNQPQHFGDGTRLSIL.

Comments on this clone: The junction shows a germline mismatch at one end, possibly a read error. CDR3 in DNA: TGTGCCACCGGCAGAGAGAGCGGCGCGGGCTACACCTTC. This translates into CATGRESGAGYTF. The V call is TRBV15, the J call TRBJ1-2; D gene unclear. The CDR3 contains 13 residues. In germline, CDR1 is LNHNV, CDR2 YYDKDF (reference sequence).

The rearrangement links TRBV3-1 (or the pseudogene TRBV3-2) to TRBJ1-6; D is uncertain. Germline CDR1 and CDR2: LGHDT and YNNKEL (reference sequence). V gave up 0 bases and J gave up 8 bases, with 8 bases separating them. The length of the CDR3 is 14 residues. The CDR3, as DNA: TGTGCCAGCAGCCAAGATCTAGACGATTCACCCCTCCACTTT. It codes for CASSQDLDDSPLHF.

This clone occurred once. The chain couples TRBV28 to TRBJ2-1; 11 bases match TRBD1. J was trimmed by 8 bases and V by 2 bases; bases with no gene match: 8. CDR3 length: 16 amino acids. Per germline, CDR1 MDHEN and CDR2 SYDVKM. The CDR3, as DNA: TGTGCCAGCAGTTTAGCGGGGGACAGGGGGTTTGATGAGCAGTTCTTC. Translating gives CASSLAGDRGFDEQFF.

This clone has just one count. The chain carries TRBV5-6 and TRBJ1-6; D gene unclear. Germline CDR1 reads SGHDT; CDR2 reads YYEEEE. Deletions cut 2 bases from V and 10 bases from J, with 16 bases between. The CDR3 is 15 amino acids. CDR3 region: CASSFLGLGGSPLHF. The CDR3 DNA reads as TGTGCCAGCAGCTTTCTAGGCCTAGGCGGCTCACCCCTCCACTTT.

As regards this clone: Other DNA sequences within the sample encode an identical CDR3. CDR3 nucleotide sequence: TGTGCCAGCAGCCTTGGACTAGCGGGGGACAATGAGCAGTTCTTC. Amino acids: CASSLGLAGDNEQFF. V is TRBV3-1 (or the pseudogene TRBV3-2) and J is TRBJ2-1; 13 bases are a match to TRBD2. CDR1 and CDR2 (germline): LGHDT, YNNKEL (reference sequence). The length of the CDR3 is 15 residues. V lost 4 bases, J lost 5 bases, and 2 bases stayed unmatched.

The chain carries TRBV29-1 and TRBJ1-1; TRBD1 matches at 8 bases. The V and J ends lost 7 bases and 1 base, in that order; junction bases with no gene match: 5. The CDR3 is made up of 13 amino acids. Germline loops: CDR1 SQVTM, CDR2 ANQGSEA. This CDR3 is CSGNRGWNTEAFF. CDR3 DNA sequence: TGCAGCGGGAACAGGGGGTGGAACACTGAAGCTTTCTTT.

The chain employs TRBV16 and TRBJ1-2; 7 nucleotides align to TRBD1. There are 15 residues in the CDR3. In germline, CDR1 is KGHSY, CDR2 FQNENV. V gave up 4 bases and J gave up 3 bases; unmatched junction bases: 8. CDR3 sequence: CASSPTPDRDYGYTF. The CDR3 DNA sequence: TGTGCCAGCAGCCCCACCCCCGACAGGGACTATGGCTACACCTTC.

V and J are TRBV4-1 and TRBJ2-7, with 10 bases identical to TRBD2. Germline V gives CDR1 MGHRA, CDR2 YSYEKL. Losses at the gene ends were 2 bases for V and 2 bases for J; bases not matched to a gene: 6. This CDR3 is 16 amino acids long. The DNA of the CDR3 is TGCGCCAGCAGCCAAACCAGCGGGAGGGCCGCCTACGAGCAGTACTTC. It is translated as CASSQTSGRAAYEQYF.

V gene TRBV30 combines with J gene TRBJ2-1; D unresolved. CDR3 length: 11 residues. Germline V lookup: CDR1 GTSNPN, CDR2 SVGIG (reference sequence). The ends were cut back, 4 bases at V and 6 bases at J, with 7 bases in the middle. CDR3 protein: CAWTRPNEQFF. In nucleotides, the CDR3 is TGTGCCTGGACGAGGCCCAATGAGCAGTTCTTC.

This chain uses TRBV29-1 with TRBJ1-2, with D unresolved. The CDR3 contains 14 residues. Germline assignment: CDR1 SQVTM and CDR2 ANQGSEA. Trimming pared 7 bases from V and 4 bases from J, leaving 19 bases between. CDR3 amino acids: CSAPTAGPIYGYTF. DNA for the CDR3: TGCAGCGCCCCCACGGCGGGTCCAATCTATGGCTACACCTTC.

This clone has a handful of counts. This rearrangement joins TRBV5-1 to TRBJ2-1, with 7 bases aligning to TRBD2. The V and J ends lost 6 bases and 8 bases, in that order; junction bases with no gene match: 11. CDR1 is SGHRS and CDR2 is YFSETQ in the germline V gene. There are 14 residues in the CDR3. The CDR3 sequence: CASIASGTKDEQFF. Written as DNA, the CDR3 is TGCGCCAGCATCGCGTCGGGGACTAAGGATGAGCAGTTCTTC.